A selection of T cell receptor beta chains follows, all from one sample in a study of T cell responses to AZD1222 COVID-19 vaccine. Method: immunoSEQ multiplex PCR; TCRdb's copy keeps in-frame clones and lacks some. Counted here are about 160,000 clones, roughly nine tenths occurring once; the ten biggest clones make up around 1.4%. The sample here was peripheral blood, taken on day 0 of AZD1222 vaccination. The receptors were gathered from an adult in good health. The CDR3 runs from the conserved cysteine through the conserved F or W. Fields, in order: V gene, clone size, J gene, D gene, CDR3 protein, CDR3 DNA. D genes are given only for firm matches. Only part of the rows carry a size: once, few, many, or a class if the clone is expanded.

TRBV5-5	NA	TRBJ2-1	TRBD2	CASFKGLAVYNEQFF	TGTGCCAGCTTCAAGGGGCTAGCGGTTTACAATGAGCAGTTCTTC
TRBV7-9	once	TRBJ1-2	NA	CASSLAIQARNNYGYTF	TGTGCCAGCAGCTTAGCGATACAGGCAAGAAACAACTATGGCTACACCTTC
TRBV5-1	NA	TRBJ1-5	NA	CASSFDPGRNQPQHF	TGCGCCAGCAGCTTCGACCCAGGGAGGAATCAGCCCCAGCATTTT
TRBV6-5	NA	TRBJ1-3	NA	CASSTTGGNTIYF	TGTGCCAGCAGTACGACAGGTGGAAACACCATATATTTT
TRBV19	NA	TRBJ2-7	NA	CASASPWAQYF	TGTGCCAGTGCCAGTCCCTGGGCGCAGTACTTC
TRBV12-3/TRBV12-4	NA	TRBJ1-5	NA	CASSFLGVGPQHF	TGTGCCAGCAGTTTTCTAGGTGTTGGGCCCCAGCATTTT
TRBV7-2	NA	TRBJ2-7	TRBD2	CASSLAVSGGAYEQYF	TGTGCCAGCAGCTTAGCCGTATCGGGGGGAGCCTACGAGCAGTACTTC
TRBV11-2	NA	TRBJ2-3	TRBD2	CASSLTGLAGGRDTDTQYF	TGTGCCAGCAGCTTAACTGGACTAGCGGGGGGGCGGGACACAGATACGCAGTATTTT
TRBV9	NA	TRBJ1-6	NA	CASSGEGGGGDNSPLHF	TGTGCCAGCAGCGGTGAGGGCGGTGGGGGGGATAATTCACCCCTCCACTTT
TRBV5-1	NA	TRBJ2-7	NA	CASTSFGEGYEQYF	TGCGCCAGCACTTCCTTTGGGGAAGGCTACGAGCAGTACTTC
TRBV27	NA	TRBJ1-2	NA	CASRWTGGDGYTF	TGTGCCAGCAGATGGACCGGGGGAGATGGCTACACCTTC
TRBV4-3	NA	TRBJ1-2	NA	CASSQDRANYGYTF	TGCGCCAGCAGCCAAGACAGAGCTAACTATGGCTACACCTTC
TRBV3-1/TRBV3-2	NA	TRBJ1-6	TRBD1	CASRTGTGGNTPLHF	TGTGCCAGCAGGACCGGGACAGGGGGCAATACACCCCTCCACTTT
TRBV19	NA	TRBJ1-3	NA	CASTPSRDTFSGNTIYF	TGTGCCAGTACACCCTCCCGGGACACCTTCTCTGGAAACACCATATATTTT
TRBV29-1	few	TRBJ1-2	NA	CSVEDASGGARGYGYTF	TGCAGCGTTGAAGACGCGTCAGGCGGGGCGAGGGGCTATGGCTACACCTTC
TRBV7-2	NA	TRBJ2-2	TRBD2	CASSSHPGLGFGELFF	TGTGCCAGCAGTTCCCATCCGGGACTAGGCTTCGGGGAGCTGTTTTTT
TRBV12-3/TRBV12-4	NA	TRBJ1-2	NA	CASSPKWYGYTF	TGTGCCAGCAGCCCAAAGTGGTATGGCTACACCTTC
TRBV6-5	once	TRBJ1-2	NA	CASRPGTGWGYTF	TGTGCCAGCAGGCCTGGGACGGGTTGGGGCTACACCTTC
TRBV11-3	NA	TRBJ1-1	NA	CASSFDRFTEAFF	TGTGCCAGCAGCTTCGACAGATTCACTGAAGCTTTCTTT
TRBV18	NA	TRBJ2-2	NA	CASSPGGDFRMRTGELFF	TGTGCCAGCTCACCAGGTGGGGACTTCCGGATGAGGACCGGGGAGCTGTTTTTT
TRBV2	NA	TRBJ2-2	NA	CASRDTGELFF	TGTGCCAGTCGGGACACCGGGGAGCTGTTTTTT
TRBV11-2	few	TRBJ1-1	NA	CASSLATEAFF	TGTGCCAGCAGCCTCGCGACAGAAGCTTTCTTT
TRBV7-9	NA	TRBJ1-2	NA	CASSSGRVYGYTF	TGTGCCAGCAGCTCGGGCAGGGTCTATGGCTACACCTTC
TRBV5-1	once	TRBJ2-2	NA	CASSYRNPNTGELFF	TGCGCCAGCAGCTATAGGAATCCGAACACCGGGGAGCTGTTTTTT
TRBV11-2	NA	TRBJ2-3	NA	CASSLQLAGLGDTQYF	TGTGCCAGCAGCTTACAGTTGGCGGGGCTGGGAGATACGCAGTATTTT
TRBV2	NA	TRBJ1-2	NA	CASSARSDYGYTF	TGTGCCAGCAGTGCCAGGTCGGACTATGGCTACACCTTC
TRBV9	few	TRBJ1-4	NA	CASSGSGTGNEKLFF	TGTGCCAGCAGCGGGTCCGGGACGGGTAATGAAAAACTGTTTTTT
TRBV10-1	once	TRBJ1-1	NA	CASSERGRSDTEAFF	TGCGCCAGCAGTGAGCGAGGGAGATCGGACACTGAAGCTTTCTTT